The 30 T cell receptor beta chains below all came from one sample that was sequenced in a study of T cell responses to AZD1222 COVID-19 vaccine (dated by TCRdb to about 2021). What this sample's time point label stands for: baseline before first vaccination. Library construction relied on the immunoSEQ multiplex PCR assay. TCRdb provides this immuneACCESS table in a form limited to in-frame rearrangements. Some clones are lacking; in checked studies, under half of them reflect an unresolved V gene, and why the rest are absent is not known. This sample has about 150,000 clones in its table, and 84% of those were observed once. Of the sample, roughly 3.9% is held by the ten largest clones. The source was peripheral blood, collected on day 0 of AZD1222 vaccination. The receptors here all came from an adult in good health.

The chain carries TRBV13 and TRBJ2-2, with D hard to call. The CDR3 loop spans 12 amino acids. Trimming removed 4 bases from V and 8 bases from J, with 8 bases in between. Germline V gene data show CDR1 as PRHDT and CDR2 as FYEKMQ (reference sequence). This CDR3 reads CASSSRVGELFF. CDR3 bases: TGTGCCAGCAGCTCGAGAGTGGGGGAGCTGTTTTTT.

This rearrangement joins TRBV6-2 or TRBV6-3 to TRBJ2-2; D gene uncertain. V was trimmed by 5 bases and J by 5 bases, leaving 18 bases between them. The CDR3 runs 16 residues. Germline CDR1 and CDR2: MNHEY and SVGEGT. DNA of the CDR3: TGTGCCAGCAGTACCGGCCAGAATTTGGGTACCGGGGAGCTGTTTTTT. It translates to CASSTGQNLGTGELFF.

This rearrangement joins TRBV6-2 or TRBV6-3 to TRBJ1-3; TRBD1 matches at 9 bases. The CDR3 contains 15 residues. Germline CDR1 is MNHEY and CDR2 is SVGEGT. The ends lost 2 bases at V and 4 bases at J; junction bases unmatched: 3. CDR3 loop: CASSYPDRGGNTIYF. In DNA form, the CDR3 reads TGTGCCAGCAGTTACCCGGACAGGGGAGGAAACACCATATATTTT.

The chain is built from TRBV12-3 or TRBV12-4 and TRBJ2-1; D remains ambiguous. This CDR3 is 11 amino acids long. The germline V and J ends were trimmed by 5 bases and 8 bases, with 7 bases remaining between them. CDR3 DNA: TGTGCCAGCAGTCCCCAGGATGAGCAGTTCTTC. As protein: CASSPQDEQFF.

A note on this clone: Other DNA sequences in the same sample also yield this CDR3. The chain recombines TRBV28 with TRBJ1-1; the D is unclear. V was clipped by 6 bases and J by 2 bases, with 4 bases between them. From germline, CDR1 is MDHEN and CDR2 SYDVKM. The CDR3 length is 11 residues. CDR3 sequence (DNA): TGTGCCAGCAGAACTAACACTGAAGCTTTCTTT. It yields the protein CASRTNTEAFF. Full variable domain (remainder filled in from reference TRBV28 and TRBJ1-1): DVKVTQSSRYLVKRTGEKVFLECVQDMDHENMFWYRQDPGLGLRLIYFSYDVKMKEKGDIPEGYSVSREKKERFSLILESASTNQTSMYLCASRTNTEAFFGQGTRLTVV.

This clone was seen only once. The chain joins TRBV4-1 to TRBJ1-2; TRBD1 might be the D (6 bases). Deletions cut 3 bases from V and 4 bases from J, with 12 bases between. Germline-derived CDR1 and CDR2 are MGHRA and YSYEKL. The CDR3 totals 14 residues. The CDR3 loop reads CASSHAGQFYGYTF. The DNA of the CDR3 is TGCGCCAGCAGCCATGCCGGACAGTTCTATGGCTACACCTTC.

This clone was observed a single time. The chain combines TRBV7-3 with TRBJ2-5; TRBD2 matches 8 bases. Germline V CDR1 and CDR2: SGHTA, FQGTGA. The CDR3 loop spans 16 amino acids. The J segment lost 4 bases and the V segment lost 1 base, leaving 8 bases of the junction unmatched. This chain's CDR3 is CASSLNRGGRSETQYF. The CDR3 DNA sequence: TGTGCCAGCAGCTTAAATCGGGGGGGTCGCTCAGAGACCCAGTACTTC.

The J gene is TRBJ2-7, the V gene TRBV3-1 (or the pseudogene TRBV3-2); 8 nucleotides agree with TRBD2. Germline lookup yields CDR1 LGHDT and CDR2 YNNKEL (reference sequence). J lost 0 bases, V lost 8 bases, and 6 bases had no gene match. The CDR3 has 14 residues. The CDR3: CASRMSGSSYEQYF. In nucleotides, the CDR3 is TGTGCCAGCCGAATGAGCGGGAGCTCCTACGAGCAGTACTTC.

The chain couples TRBV18 to TRBJ2-1, with 10 positions matching TRBD1. Germline loops: CDR1 KGHSH, CDR2 LQKENI. Trimming at V came to 3 bases and at J to 6 bases, leaving 8 bases not matched to a gene. The CDR3 spans 16 residues. CDR3 bases: TGTGCCAGCTCACCCACCACACGGGACAGGGGCAATGAGCAGTTCTTC. It translates to CASSPTTRDRGNEQFF.

This clone was observed once. The chain combines TRBV12-5 with TRBJ1-1; D is unresolved. Trimming left V 3 bases short and J 0 bases short, with 5 bases between. CDR1 is LGHNT, CDR2 FRNRAP, per germline. The CDR3 runs 13 residues. CDR3 nucleotides: TGTGCTAGTGGTTTCGGGCTGAACACTGAAGCTTTCTTT. Protein product: CASGFGLNTEAFF.

The chain recombines TRBV4-1 with TRBJ2-3, with 8 bases lining up with TRBD2. Germline CDR1 is MGHRA and CDR2 is YSYEKL. This CDR3 contains 15 residues. The J segment lost 6 bases and the V segment lost 0 bases, leaving 5 bases of the junction unmatched. CDR3 protein: CASSQDQTSADTQYF. DNA for the CDR3: TGCGCCAGCAGCCAAGATCAGACTAGCGCTGATACGCAGTATTTT.

The rearrangement joins TRBV5-4 to TRBJ1-2, with 8 bases matching TRBD1. Trimming removed 0 bases from V and 6 bases from J; junction bases left unmatched: 4. There are 14 residues in the CDR3. Germline lookup yields CDR1 SGHNT and CDR2 YYREEE (reference sequence). CDR3 region: CASSLEQGENGYTF. The CDR3 region has the DNA TGTGCCAGCAGCTTGGAACAGGGGGAAAATGGCTACACCTTC.

This clone was seen a few times. The chain employs TRBV7-8 and TRBJ1-6, with 9 nucleotides matching TRBD1. V lost 4 bases, J lost 8 bases, and 6 bases stayed unmatched. CDR3 length: 15 residues. Germline CDR1 reads SGHVS; CDR2 reads FQNEAQ. The CDR3 loop is CASSSWGQGDSPLHF. The CDR3 DNA is TGTGCCAGCAGCTCCTGGGGACAGGGTGATTCACCCCTCCACTTT.

The V gene is TRBV2, the J gene TRBJ2-7; 8 nucleotides agree with TRBD1. This CDR3 region has 19 residues. Germline loops: CDR1 SNHLY, CDR2 FYNNEI. V shed 4 bases and J 2 bases; nucleotides not matched to a gene: 19. CDR3 sequence reads: CASSGPGQAYQPDPYEQYF. The CDR3 nucleotides are TGTGCCAGCAGTGGGCCGGGACAGGCCTACCAACCGGACCCCTACGAGCAGTACTTC.

This clone was seen only a few times. This chain joins TRBV11-2 and TRBJ2-5; D perhaps matches TRBD2 (7 bases). Germline lookup yields CDR1 SGHAT and CDR2 FQNNGV. V lost 2 bases to trimming and J lost 4 bases, with 17 bases between them. CDR3 size: 16 residues. The DNA for the CDR3 is TGTGCCAGCAGCTTATTTACCGGGGGGCGCGGAGAGACCCAGTACTTC. Its protein product is CASSLFTGGRGETQYF.

The chain joins TRBV30 to TRBJ2-2; no reliable D call. This CDR3 has 11 amino acids. Trimming removed 5 bases at V and 5 bases at J, with 6 bases between. Germline CDR1 is GTSNPN and CDR2 is SVGIG (reference sequence). CDR3 DNA: TGTGCCTGGGCCGGGACCGGGGAGCTGTTTTTT. It codes for CAWAGTGELFF.

The V and J genes are TRBV2 and TRBJ2-7, with D possibly being TRBD1 (6 bases). The CDR3 spans 12 residues. The V gene's germline CDR1 is SNHLY and CDR2 FYNNEI. Deletions cut 7 bases from V and 5 bases from J, with 12 bases between. CDR3 region: CASTLDSHEQYF. CDR3 nucleotides: TGTGCCAGCACCCTGGACAGCCACGAGCAGTACTTC.

V and J are TRBV6-1 and TRBJ2-6; perhaps TRBD1 as D (6 bases). CDR3 length: 17 amino acids. Trimming took off 2 bases at V and 0 bases at J, with 11 bases between the two ends. CDR1 is MNHNS and CDR2 is SASEGT in the germline V gene. The CDR3 nucleotides are TGTGCCAGCAGTGAAACAGGGAGAATCTCTGGGGCCAACGTCCTGACTTTC. It yields the protein CASSETGRISGANVLTF.

This clone was counted a single time. The genes are TRBV5-1 and TRBJ2-3; 9 bases are a match to TRBD1. The CDR3 loop spans 16 amino acids. The junction had 7 bases not matched to a gene; V was cut back by 5 bases and J by 0 bases. CDR1 and CDR2 from the germline V gene are SGHRS and YFSETQ. The CDR3 region is CASSPRDRASTDTQYF. Here the CDR3 DNA reads TGCGCCAGCAGTCCCCGGGACAGGGCAAGCACAGATACGCAGTATTTT.

This clone was seen just once. The chain joins TRBV5-1 to TRBJ1-2; D is perhaps TRBD1 (6 bases). The V end was cut by 5 bases, the J end by 0 bases, with 14 bases between. The CDR3 runs to 15 residues. CDR1 is SGHRS, CDR2 YFSETQ, per germline. CDR3 nucleotides: TGCGCCAGCAGGCAGGGGTCGCTAACTAACTATGGCTACACCTTC. Its protein is CASRQGSLTNYGYTF.

The chain recombines TRBV6-6 with TRBJ1-6, with D possibly TRBD1 on 6 matching bases. Germline CDR1 and CDR2: MNHNY and SVGAGI (reference sequence). V was trimmed by 7 bases and J by 5 bases, leaving 12 bases between them. The CDR3 consists of 14 residues. The CDR3 coding sequence is TGTGCCAGCAACCAGGGGTTGGATAATTCACCCCTCCACTTT. Residues: CASNQGLDNSPLHF.

The chain carries TRBV28 and TRBJ1-2, with 7 bases that match TRBD1. The CDR3 is made up of 14 amino acids. Germline V gene lookup returns CDR1 MDHEN and CDR2 SYDVKM. V lost 3 bases to trimming and J lost 5 bases; unmatched junction nucleotides: 6. This chain's CDR3 is CASSFTGQRYGYTF. CDR3 in DNA: TGTGCCAGCAGTTTTACGGGACAGCGTTATGGCTACACCTTC.

This chain joins TRBV7-8 and TRBJ1-2, with D possibly TRBD1 on 5 matching bases. Germline CDR1 is SGHVS and CDR2 is FQNEAQ. Trimming took 5 bases from V and 3 from J, leaving 22 bases between them. This CDR3 is built from 17 residues. DNA of the CDR3: TGTGCCAGCAGCCGGGGACGGATTAGTGTGGGTGACTATGGCTACACCTTC. This codes for CASSRGRISVGDYGYTF.

The chain has TRBV30 and TRBJ2-3; D is undetermined. V dropped 1 base and J dropped 0 bases, with 8 bases sitting between them. The CDR3 contains 14 residues. Germline V lookup: CDR1 GTSNPN, CDR2 SVGIG (reference sequence). CDR3: CAWSAGTSTDTQYF. CDR3 bases: TGTGCCTGGAGTGCAGGAACTAGCACAGATACGCAGTATTTT. Full variable domain (outside the CDR3, taken from reference TRBV30 and TRBJ2-3): SQTIHQWPATLVQPVGSPLSLECTVEGTSNPNLYWYRQAAGRGLQLLFYSVGIGQISSEVPQNLSASRPQDRQFILSSKKLLLSDSGFYLCAWSAGTSTDTQYFGPGTRLTVL.

This sequence joins TRBV7-9 and TRBJ1-4, with TRBD1 identical over 10 bases. Germline V gives CDR1 SEHNR, CDR2 FQNEAQ (reference sequence). Unmatched junction bases numbered 2, after V lost 4 bases and J lost 0 bases. The CDR3 runs 16 residues. CDR3 sequence (DNA): TGTGCCAGCAGCTCGGACAGGGGGACAACTAATGAAAAACTGTTTTTT. Protein product: CASSSDRGTTNEKLFF.

The V and J genes are TRBV5-1 and TRBJ2-5; D perhaps matches TRBD1 (5 bases). The CDR3 runs to 14 residues. V gave up 0 bases and J gave up 4 bases, with 10 bases separating them. CDR1 is SGHRS and CDR2 is YFSETQ in the germline V gene. The DNA of the CDR3 is TGCGCCAGCAGCTTGGAATGGCAGGGAGAGACCCAGTACTTC. It codes for CASSLEWQGETQYF.

The V call is TRBV5-1, the J call TRBJ2-2; 7 bases agree with TRBD1. Germline V gives CDR1 SGHRS, CDR2 YFSETQ. V shed 3 bases, J shed 6 bases, and the junction held 8 bases outside the gene matches. This CDR3 spans 15 amino acids. This CDR3 is CASSYEGARSGELFF. The CDR3 DNA reads as TGCGCCAGCAGCTACGAGGGGGCGCGATCCGGGGAGCTGTTTTTT.

This chain connects TRBV5-1 to TRBJ2-7; maybe TRBD2 (5 bases). Germline loops: CDR1 SGHRS, CDR2 YFSETQ. V was pared by 4 bases and J by 2 bases, with 16 bases between. There are 15 residues in the CDR3. The CDR3 DNA sequence: TGCGCCAGCAGCCCGAACGCGGGCGCTACCTACGAGCAGTACTTC. Translation gives CASSPNAGATYEQYF.

The genes are TRBV7-2 and TRBJ2-1; D perhaps matches TRBD2 (5 bases). Germline values: CDR1 SGHTA, CDR2 FQGNSA. This CDR3 has 15 amino acids. Trimming took off 5 bases at V and 0 bases at J, with 11 bases between the two ends. This CDR3 reads CASSPWERSYNEQFF. The CDR3 region has the DNA TGTGCCAGCAGCCCGTGGGAGCGCTCCTACAATGAGCAGTTCTTC.

This clone was seen only a few times. Written as DNA, the CDR3 is TGTGCCTGGAGTCCGGGGGGCACGGAGACCCAGTACTTC. Translating gives CAWSPGGTETQYF. This sequence joins TRBV30 and TRBJ2-5; possibly TRBD2 for D (7 bases). This CDR3 has 13 amino acids. Germline CDR1 and CDR2: GTSNPN and SVGIG (reference sequence). Trimming shortened V by 2 bases and J by 5 bases, and 12 bases separated the two germline ends.